This T cell receptor beta chain was captured in a study of shared clonotypes between healthy human individuals. This table comes from immunoSEQ multiplex PCR, and its TCRdb copy is limited to in-frame clones, with some not included. The data hold about 2 million clones, with less than 95% observed a single time. The naive CD8 subset, CD45RO-negative cells positively selected for CCR7, excluded terminally differentiated effector memory CD45RA+ cells. The CDR3 contains 15 residues. Germline V CDR1 and CDR2: SGHVS, FQNEAQ. V dropped 6 bases and J dropped 1; count of bases not matched to a gene: 9. J is TRBJ2-7 and V is TRBV7-8; 7 bases are a match to TRBD1. The sample taken for sequencing was naive CD8+ T cells sorted from blood. This clonotype was sampled from a man aged 18 to 29 in good health. CDR3 nucleotides: TGTGCCAGCAGGCCCCACCCGGGACAGTCCTACGAGCAGTACTTC. It codes for CASRPHPGQSYEQYF.